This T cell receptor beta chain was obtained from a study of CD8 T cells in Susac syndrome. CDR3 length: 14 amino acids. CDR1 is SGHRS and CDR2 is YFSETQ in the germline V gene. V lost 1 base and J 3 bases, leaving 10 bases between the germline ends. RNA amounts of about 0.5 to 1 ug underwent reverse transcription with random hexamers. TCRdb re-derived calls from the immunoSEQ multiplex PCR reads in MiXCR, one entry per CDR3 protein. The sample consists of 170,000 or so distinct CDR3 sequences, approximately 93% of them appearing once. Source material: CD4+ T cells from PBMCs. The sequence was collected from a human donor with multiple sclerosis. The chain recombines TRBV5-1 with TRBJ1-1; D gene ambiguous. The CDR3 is CASSLYGRDTEAFF. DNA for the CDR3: TGCGCCAGCAGCTTGTATGGTAGGGACACTGAAGCTTTCTTT.